This T cell receptor beta chain is drawn from a study of T cell responses to AZD1222 COVID-19 vaccine. J gave up 11 bases and V 2 bases, and 10 bases lay outside the gene matches. The germline CDR1 and CDR2 sequences are MNHEY and SVGAGI. This CDR3 has 15 residues. Concerning this clone itself: Other DNA variants within this sample encode the same CDR3.

Repertoires were generated with immunoSEQ multiplex PCR, while TCRdb's copy carries only in-frame clones and drops some. The sample has 99,000 or so clones, around 80% seen once. The receptor was isolated from an adult in good health. V is TRBV6-5 and J is TRBJ2-1, with TRBD2 identical over 9 bases. Specimen: peripheral blood, collected on day 0 of AZD1222 vaccination. The CDR3 coding sequence is TGTGCCAGCAGTTACCGGACTAGCGCGGTATCCAAGCAGTTCTTC. Encoded protein: CASSYRTSAVSKQFF.